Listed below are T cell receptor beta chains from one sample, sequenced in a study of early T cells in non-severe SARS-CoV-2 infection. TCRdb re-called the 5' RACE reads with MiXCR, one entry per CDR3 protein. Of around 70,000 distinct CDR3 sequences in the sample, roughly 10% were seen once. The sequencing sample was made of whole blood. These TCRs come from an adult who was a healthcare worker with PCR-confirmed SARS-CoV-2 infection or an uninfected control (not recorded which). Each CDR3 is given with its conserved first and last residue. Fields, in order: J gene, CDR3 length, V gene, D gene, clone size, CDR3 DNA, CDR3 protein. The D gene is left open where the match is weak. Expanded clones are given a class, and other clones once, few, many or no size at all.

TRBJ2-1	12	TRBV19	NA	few	TGTGCCAGTAGTAAACGGTACAATGAGCAGTTCTTC	CASSKRYNEQFF
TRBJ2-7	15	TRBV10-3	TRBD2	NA	TGTGCCATCAGTCGAACTAGCGGGAGACCCTCCGAGCAGTACTTC	CAISRTSGRPSEQYF
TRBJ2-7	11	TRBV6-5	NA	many	TGTGCCAGCAGTTACGCGGGAGAGCAGTACTTC	CASSYAGEQYF
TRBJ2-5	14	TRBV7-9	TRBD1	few	TGTGCCAGCAGCTTGCAGGGGGCGTTGGAGACCCAGTACTTC	CASSLQGALETQYF
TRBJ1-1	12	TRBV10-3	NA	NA	TGTGCCATCCGTGCCACTGGGACTGAAGCTTTCTTT	CAIRATGTEAFF
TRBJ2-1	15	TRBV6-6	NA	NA	TGTGCCAGCAGTTTTTTGGGAGGGGGCGTTTATGAGCAGTTCTTC	CASSFLGGGVYEQFF
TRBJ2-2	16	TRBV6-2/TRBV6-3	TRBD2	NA	TGTGCCAGCAACCCTGGACTAGCGGGAGAGGCAGGGGAGCTGTTTTTT	CASNPGLAGEAGELFF
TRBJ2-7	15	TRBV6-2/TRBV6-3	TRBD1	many	TGTGCCAGCAGTTACCGGGACAGGGGGCCTTACGAGCAGTACTTC	CASSYRDRGPYEQYF
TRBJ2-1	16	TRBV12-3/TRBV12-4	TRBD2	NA	TGTGCCAGCGGGACTCGGACTAGCGGGAGAAGGAATGAGCAGTTCTTC	CASGTRTSGRRNEQFF
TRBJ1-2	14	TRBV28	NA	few	TGTGCCAGCAGTTTCTGGGGGAGTTACTATGGCTACACCTTC	CASSFWGSYYGYTF
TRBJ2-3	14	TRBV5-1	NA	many	TGCGCCAGCAGCTTGTGGAGCGGCACAGATACGCAGTATTTT	CASSLWSGTDTQYF
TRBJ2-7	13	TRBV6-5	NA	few	TGTGCCAGCAGTTACGGGCAGAGCTACGAGCAGTACTTC	CASSYGQSYEQYF
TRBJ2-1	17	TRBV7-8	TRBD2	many	TGTGCCAGCAGCTTAACGGGCGGGGGGACTAGGCGGAATGAGCAGTTCTTC	CASSLTGGGTRRNEQFF
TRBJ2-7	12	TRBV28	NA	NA	TGTGCCAGCAGACAAACGAACTACGAGCAGTACTTC	CASRQTNYEQYF
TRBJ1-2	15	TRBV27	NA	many	TGTGCCAGCAGTTTATCTACCGCCTCTAACTATGGCTACACCTTC	CASSLSTASNYGYTF
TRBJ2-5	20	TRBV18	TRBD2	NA	TGTGCCAGCTCACCACCCGGGCTAGCGGGGCCTGGTGGGGCTTCAGAGACCCAGTACTTC	CASSPPGLAGPGGASETQYF
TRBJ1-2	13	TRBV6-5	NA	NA	TGTGCCAGCACCCCATTGGGGAATTATGGCTACACCTTC	CASTPLGNYGYTF
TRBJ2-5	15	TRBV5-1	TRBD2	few	TGCGCCAGCAGCTTGACGGGAGGGGGCCAAGAGACCCAGTACTTC	CASSLTGGGQETQYF
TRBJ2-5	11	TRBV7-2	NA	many	TGTGCCAGCAGGCTCCAAGAGACCCAGTACTTC	CASRLQETQYF
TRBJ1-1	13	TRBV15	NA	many	TGTGCCACCAGCGCCAGCGGTATGGGTGAAGCTTTCTTT	CATSASGMGEAFF
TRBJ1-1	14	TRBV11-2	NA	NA	TGTGCCAGCAGCCCCCGACAGGCAACCACTGAAGCTTTCTTT	CASSPRQATTEAFF
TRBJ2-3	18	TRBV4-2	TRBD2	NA	TGTGCCAGCAGCGCTCACCTGGTCCTAGCGGGAGAGTCCGATACGCAGTATTTT	CASSAHLVLAGESDTQYF
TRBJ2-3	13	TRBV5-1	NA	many	TGCGCCAGCAGCTTGGTTCCCGGAGATACGCAGTATTTT	CASSLVPGDTQYF
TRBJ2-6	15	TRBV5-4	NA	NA	TGTGCCAGCAGCTTGGTAGGGTCTGGGGCCAACGTCCTGACTTTC	CASSLVGSGANVLTF
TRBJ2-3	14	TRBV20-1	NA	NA	TGCAATGCTAGCGACAGGTACACGGGAAATACGCAGTATTTT	CNASDRYTGNTQYF
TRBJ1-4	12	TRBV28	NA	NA	TGTGCCAGCAGTTTCCAAAGAGAAAAACTGTTTTTT	CASSFQREKLFF
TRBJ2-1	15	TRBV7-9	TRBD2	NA	TGTGCCAGCAGCCAAGGCCCTAGCGGCGCCTCTGAGCAGTTCTTC	CASSQGPSGASEQFF
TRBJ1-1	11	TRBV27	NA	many	TGTGCCACCGCTCAGCCCTCTGAAGCTTTCTTT	CATAQPSEAFF
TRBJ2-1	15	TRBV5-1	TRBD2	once	TGCGCCAGCAGCTTGGACAGACCAGCGGGAAATGAGCAGTTCTTC	CASSLDRPAGNEQFF
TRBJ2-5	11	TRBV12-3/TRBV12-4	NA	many	TGTGCCAGCAGTTTGAGGGAGACCCAGTACTTC	CASSLRETQYF
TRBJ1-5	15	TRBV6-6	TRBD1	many	TGTGCCAGCAGTTATGAGGGACAGGGGTATCAGCCCCAGCATTTT	CASSYEGQGYQPQHF
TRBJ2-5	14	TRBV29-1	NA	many	TGCAGCGTTGACGGGGTGCGGGACCAAGAGACCCAGTACTTC	CSVDGVRDQETQYF
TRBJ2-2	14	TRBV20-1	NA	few	TGCAGTGCTAGAGGAGACAGCAACACCGGGGAGCTGTTTTTT	CSARGDSNTGELFF
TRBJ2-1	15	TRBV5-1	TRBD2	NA	TGCGCCAGCAGCTTGGAGGCTAGCGGGAGGGATGAGCAGTTCTTC	CASSLEASGRDEQFF
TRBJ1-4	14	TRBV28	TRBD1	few	TGTGCCAGCAGCCCGAGACAGGGCCATGAAAAACTGTTTTTT	CASSPRQGHEKLFF
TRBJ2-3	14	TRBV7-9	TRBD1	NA	TGTGCCAGCAGGTCGGGACAGAGCACAGATACGCAGTATTTT	CASRSGQSTDTQYF
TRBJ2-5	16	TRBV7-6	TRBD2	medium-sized	TGTGCCAGCAGCTTAACGCGAGGCGGGAGTGGGGAGACCCAGTACTTC	CASSLTRGGSGETQYF
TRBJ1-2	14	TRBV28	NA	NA	TGTGCCAGCAGTTTATCCGGGGAAGGCTATGGCTACACCTTC	CASSLSGEGYGYTF
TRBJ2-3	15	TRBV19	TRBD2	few	TGTGCCAGTAGTATAGGGGCCGCGGGAGCTGATACGCAGTATTTT	CASSIGAAGADTQYF
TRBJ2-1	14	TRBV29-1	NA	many	TGCAGCGTTGCCTCTGGCGAGGTCTACAATGAGCAGTTCTTC	CSVASGEVYNEQFF
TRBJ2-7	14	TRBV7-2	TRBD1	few	TGTGCCAGCAGCTTAGCGCAGGGGGCTGGAGAGCAGTACTTC	CASSLAQGAGEQYF
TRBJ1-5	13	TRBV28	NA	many	TGTGCCAGCAGCAGTAGGACTAATCAGCCCCAGCATTTT	CASSSRTNQPQHF
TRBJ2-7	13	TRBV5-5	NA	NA	TGTGCCAGCAGCCCCCCGGGGAAGGGCCACCAGTACTTC	CASSPPGKGHQYF
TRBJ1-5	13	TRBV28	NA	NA	TGTGCCGGGCGGGGGAGGAATCAGAAACCCCAGCATTTT	CAGRGRNQKPQHF
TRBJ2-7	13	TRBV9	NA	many	TGTGCCAGCAGCCCCCAAGGGCGGCGCGAGCAGTACTTC	CASSPQGRREQYF
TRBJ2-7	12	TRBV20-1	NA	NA	TGCAGTGCTAGTAGGCGGGGCTACGAGCAGTACTTC	CSASRRGYEQYF
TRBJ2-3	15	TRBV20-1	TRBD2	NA	TGCAGTGCTCCGATACTAGCGGGGCGCACAGATACGCAGTATTTT	CSAPILAGRTDTQYF
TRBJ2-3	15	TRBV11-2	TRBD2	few	TGTGCCAGCAGGTACCTTAGCGGGAGTTCGGATACGCAGTATTTT	CASRYLSGSSDTQYF
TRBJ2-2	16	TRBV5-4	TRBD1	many	TGTGCCAGCAGCTCAGGACAGGGGAGGGACACCGGGGAGCTGTTTTTT	CASSSGQGRDTGELFF
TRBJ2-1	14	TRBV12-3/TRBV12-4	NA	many	TGTGCCAGCAGTTTTGGGGTGCCCTACAATGAGCAGTTCTTC	CASSFGVPYNEQFF
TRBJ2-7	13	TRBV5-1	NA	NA	TGCGCCAGCAGCTTGACTAGCTTCCACGAGCAGTACTTC	CASSLTSFHEQYF
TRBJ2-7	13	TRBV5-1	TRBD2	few	TGCGCCAGCACGGCGACGGGAGGTCGCGAGCAGTACTTC	CASTATGGREQYF
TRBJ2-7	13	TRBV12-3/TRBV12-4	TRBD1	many	TGTGCCAGCTGTCTGACAGGGATCTACGAGCAGTACTTC	CASCLTGIYEQYF
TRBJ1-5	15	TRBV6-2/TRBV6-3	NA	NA	TGTGCCAGCAGTCCCGGCGAGGGCTCTTATCAGCCCCAGCATTTT	CASSPGEGSYQPQHF
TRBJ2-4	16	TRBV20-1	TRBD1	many	TGCAGTGCTAGAGAACAGGGGAGAACAGCCAAAAACATTCAGTACTTC	CSAREQGRTAKNIQYF
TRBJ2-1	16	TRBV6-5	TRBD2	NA	TGTGCCAGCAGTTACTCCGTTCTAGCGGGAGGCAATGAGCAGTTCTTC	CASSYSVLAGGNEQFF
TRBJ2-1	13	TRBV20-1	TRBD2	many	TGCAGTGCAAAGCGGGAGGGATACAATGAGCAGTTCTTC	CSAKREGYNEQFF
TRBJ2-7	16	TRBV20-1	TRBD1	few	TGCAGTGCTAGACCGCCTCGGAACAGGGGGCCGTACGAGCAGTACTTC	CSARPPRNRGPYEQYF